These 11 T cell receptor beta chains were all obtained from the same sample, sequenced in a study of T cell clonality in common variable immunodeficiency. Libraries were prepared by immunoSEQ multiplex PCR; TCRdb keeps only in-frame clonotypes and omits some of them. The sample contains tens of thousands of clones, none of them singletons. Sequenced material: peripheral blood mononuclear cells. These TCRs come from a person between 18 and 75 years old in good health.

This clone was recorded many times. CDR3 bases read: TGCAGTGCTAGGCGGACTAGCGGGAGGGGCACCGGGGAG. It codes for CSARRTSGRGTGE. The CDR3 reads in full as CSARRTSGRGTGELFF. The chain combines TRBV20-1 with TRBJ2-2; 15 nucleotides line up with TRBD2. Read data end 3 residues before the CDR3 end; the end is taken from the germline J gene. The germline gives CDR1 DFQATT, CDR2 SNEGSKA (reference sequence). J gave up 4 bases and V 3 bases, and 3 bases lay outside the gene matches. The CDR3 extends over 16 amino acids.

This clone was recorded many times. The read gets to within 3 residues of the CDR3 end, and the germline J gene fills in the rest. This chain uses TRBV19 with TRBJ1-1, with a possible D match to TRBD1 (6 bases). CDR3 size: 14 residues. V lost 5 bases to trimming and J lost 0 bases, with 10 bases between them. Germline CDR1 LNHDA, CDR2 SQIVND (reference sequence). The CDR3 loop is CASSLGHLNTEAFF. CDR3 DNA, as far as it was read: TGTGCCAGTAGTCTGGGACACCTGAACACTGAA.

This clone was seen ten or more times. Read data end 3 residues before the CDR3 end; the end is taken from the germline J gene. The V gene is TRBV6-1, the J gene TRBJ1-5; D may be TRBD1 (5 bases). The CDR3 is 16 residues long. V was cut by 4 bases and J by 2 bases, with 15 bases left in between. The germline V gene has CDR1 MNHNS and CDR2 SASEGT. Incomplete CDR3 DNA: TGTGCCAGCAGTGGAGGGGAGAGATACGGCAATCAGCCC. This translates into CASSGGERYGNQP. The CDR3 as a whole reads CASSGGERYGNQPQHF.

Ten or more counts support this clone. Read data end 3 residues before the CDR3 end; the end is taken from the germline J gene. V gene TRBV20-1 combines with J gene TRBJ1-3, with 7 nucleotides matching TRBD1. This CDR3 comprises 12 residues. The germline CDR1 and CDR2 sequences are DFQATT and SNEGSKA (reference sequence). The V and J ends lost 8 bases and 2 bases, in that order; junction bases with no gene match: 3. The sequenced part of the CDR3 DNA is TGCAGTACAGGGGTTGCTGGAAACACC. Protein product: CSTGVAGNT. The whole CDR3 is CSTGVAGNTIYF.

This clone was counted at least ten times. Read sequence stops 3 residues before the CDR3 end, and the germline J gene provides the missing end. The chain employs TRBV4-1 and TRBJ1-2; D may be TRBD1 (6 bases). CDR3 length equals 17 residues. Trimming stripped 3 bases from V and 2 bases from J, with 19 bases between. Germline V gene sequence: CDR1 MGHRA, CDR2 YSYEKL. CDR3 DNA, as far as it was read: TGCGCCAGCAGCCAGATCGACAAGACAGGTAAGAACTATGGC. This sequence encodes CASSQIDKTGKNYG. The CDR3 as a whole reads CASSQIDKTGKNYGYTF.

This clone was observed many times. The read terminates 3 residues before the CDR3 end, so the remaining end is supplied by the germline J gene. The rearrangement joins TRBV18 to TRBJ1-1; 8 positions match TRBD1. Germline assignment: CDR1 KGHSH and CDR2 LQKENI. The CDR3 runs 15 residues. The sequenced CDR3 bases are TGTGCCAGCTCACCACCGGACAGGGCGGGAACCGAA. This sequence encodes CASSPPDRAGTE. The entire CDR3 sequence reads CASSPPDRAGTEAFF.

As regards this clone: From the germline J gene comes the end of the CDR3, since the read stops 3 residues before it. The gene calls are TRBV2 and TRBJ2-5; TRBD1 aligns across 7 bases. Per the germline V gene, CDR1 is SNHLY and CDR2 is FYNNEI. This CDR3 has 14 residues. Trimming at V came to 6 bases and at J to 2 bases, leaving 6 bases not matched to a gene. The CDR3 bases that were read are TGTGCCAGCAGGGGGACAGCTTCACAAGAGACC. It is translated as CASRGTASQET. The CDR3, in full, reads CASRGTASQETQYF.

In this sample, this clone turned up many times. The CDR3 goes on 3 residues after the read ends, and that part is filled in from the germline J gene. The chain carries TRBV20-1 and TRBJ1-3, with 9 nucleotides matching TRBD1. The CDR3 has 17 amino acids. Germline loops: CDR1 DFQATT, CDR2 SNEGSKA (reference sequence). Trimming at V came to 5 bases and at J to 8 bases, leaving 19 bases not matched to a gene. The CDR3 here is CSASAVVDRGVGDTIYF. CDR3 DNA (partial): TGCAGTGCTTCAGCCGTTGTGGACAGGGGAGTAGGGGACACC.

This clone was recorded at least ten times. The DNA ends 3 residues before the CDR3 does, and the rest of the CDR3 is filled in from the germline J gene. The chain couples TRBV18 to TRBJ2-7, with TRBD1 matching over 8 bases. Per germline, CDR1 KGHSH and CDR2 LQKENI. J gave up 0 bases and V 3 bases, and 10 bases lay outside the gene matches. The CDR3 has 17 amino acids. CDR3 sequence reads: CASSPRRFGQGSYEQYF. CDR3 DNA (partial): TGTGCCAGCTCACCTCGGAGATTCGGACAGGGCTCCTACGAG.

In its sample, this clone is medium-sized. From the germline J gene comes the end of the CDR3, since the read stops 3 residues before it. V is TRBV20-1 and J is TRBJ2-5; TRBD2 agrees at 7 bases. This CDR3 is 13 amino acids long. The V gene end was trimmed by 5 bases and the J gene end by 2 bases; junction bases not matched to a gene: 5. Germline assignment: CDR1 DFQATT and CDR2 SNEGSKA (reference sequence). This CDR3 is CSAPTSDQETQYF. The covered CDR3 bases are TGCAGTGCTCCTACTAGCGATCAAGAGACC.

In this sample, this clone turned up a few times. Sequencing ends 3 residues short of the CDR3 end; the germline J gene provides the rest. The gene calls are TRBV6-2 or TRBV6-3 and TRBJ2-5; D is unresolved. This CDR3 region has 15 residues. Germline CDR1 MNHEY, CDR2 SVGEGT. V shed 6 bases and J shed 1 base, with 15 bases lying between them. This chain's CDR3 is CASSPGLIFQETQYF. CDR3 DNA (partial): TGTGCCAGCAGCCCAGGTTTGATTTTCCAAGAGACC.